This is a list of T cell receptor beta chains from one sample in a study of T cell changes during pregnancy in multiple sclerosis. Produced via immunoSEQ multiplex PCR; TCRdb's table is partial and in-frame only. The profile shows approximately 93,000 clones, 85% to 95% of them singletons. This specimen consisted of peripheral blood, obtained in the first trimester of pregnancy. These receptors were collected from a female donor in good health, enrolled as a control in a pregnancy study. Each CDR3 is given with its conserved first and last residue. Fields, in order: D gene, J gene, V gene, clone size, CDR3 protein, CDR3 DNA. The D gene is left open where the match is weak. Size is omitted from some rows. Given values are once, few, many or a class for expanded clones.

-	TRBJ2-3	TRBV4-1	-	CASSQQGRGTDTQYF	TGCGCCAGCAGCCAACAGGGCAGGGGCACAGATACGCAGTATTTT
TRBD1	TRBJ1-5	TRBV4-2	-	CASSQETGDQPQHF	TGTGCCAGCAGCCAAGAGACAGGGGATCAGCCCCAGCATTTT
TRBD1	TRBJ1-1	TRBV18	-	CASSPHRGQNTEAFF	TGTGCCAGCTCACCACACAGGGGCCAGAACACTGAAGCTTTCTTT
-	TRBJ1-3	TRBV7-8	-	CASSFGSSGNTIYF	TGTGCCAGCAGCTTCGGGAGCTCTGGAAACACCATATATTTT
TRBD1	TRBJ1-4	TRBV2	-	CASTKDRDRGRKLFF	TGTGCCAGCACTAAGGACCGGGACAGGGGGCGAAAACTGTTTTTT
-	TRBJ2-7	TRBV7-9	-	CASSLQPPPGGQYF	TGTGCCAGCAGCTTACAACCTCCACCCGGGGGGCAGTACTTC
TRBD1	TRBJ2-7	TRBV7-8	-	CASSSDRGSEQYF	TGTGCCAGCAGCTCAGACAGGGGGTCCGAGCAGTACTTC
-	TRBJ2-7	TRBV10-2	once	CASRVGASYEQYF	TGCGCCAGCAGAGTCGGAGCCTCCTACGAGCAGTACTTC
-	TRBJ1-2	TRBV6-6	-	CASSPGGYGYTF	TGTGCCAGCAGTCCGGGGGGCTATGGCTACACCTTC
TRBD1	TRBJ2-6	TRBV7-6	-	CASSLVWGTGDAGANVLTF	TGTGCCAGCAGCTTAGTATGGGGGACAGGGGACGCTGGGGCCAACGTCCTGACTTTC
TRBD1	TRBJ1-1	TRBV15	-	CATSREEGRGPSTEAFF	TGTGCCACCAGCAGAGAGGAGGGCAGGGGGCCGAGCACTGAAGCTTTCTTT
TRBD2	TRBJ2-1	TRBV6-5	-	CASSTLAGGPNEQFF	TGTGCCAGCAGCACACTAGCGGGGGGCCCGAATGAGCAGTTCTTC
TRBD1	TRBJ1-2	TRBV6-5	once	CASSPGGTGFYGYTF	TGTGCCAGCAGCCCGGGCGGGACAGGGTTTTATGGCTACACCTTC
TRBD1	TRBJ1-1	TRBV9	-	CASSVGSTGTMKAFF	TGTGCCAGCAGCGTAGGGTCGACAGGGACCATGAAGGCTTTCTTT
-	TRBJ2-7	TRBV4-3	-	CASSQDTYRASYEQYF	TGCGCCAGCAGCCAAGATACGTACAGGGCCTCCTACGAGCAGTACTTC
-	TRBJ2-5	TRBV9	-	CASSVGSGGTSSEGTQYF	TGTGCCAGCAGCGTAGGGAGTGGGGGGACCTCGTCGGAAGGGACCCAGTACTTC
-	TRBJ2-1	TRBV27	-	CASSFTGTPNNEQFF	TGTGCCAGCAGTTTCACCGGGACTCCGAATAATGAGCAGTTCTTC